The 11 T cell receptor beta chains reported below all come from one sample, sequenced in a study of blood T cell repertoires in COVID-19. The data were produced by immunoSEQ multiplex PCR, yet TCRdb's version contains in-frame clones alone and is incomplete. The sample has about 310,000 clones, roughly 90% seen once. Sequences were obtained from PBMCs or T cells enriched from blood (not recorded which). The receptors here all came from a woman aged 25 to 39 who had recovered from COVID-19.

This chain uses TRBV9 with TRBJ1-5, with TRBD1 matching over 9 bases. Germline assignment: CDR1 SGDLS and CDR2 YYNGEE. The CDR3 has 14 amino acids. Trimming took 3 bases from V and 5 from J; bases not matched to a gene: 3. The CDR3 nucleotides are TGTGCCAGCAGCGGAACAGGGGGCCATCAGCCCCAGCATTTT. It translates to CASSGTGGHQPQHF.

The genes are TRBV9 and TRBJ2-7; unclear D gene. Germline values: CDR1 SGDLS, CDR2 YYNGEE. The CDR3 is 15 amino acids. The V gene lost 0 bases and the J gene lost 0 bases, with 10 bases spanning the gap. CDR3 sequence (DNA): TGTGCCAGCAGCGTAGAGTCAGGCATCTCCTACGAGCAGTACTTC. It codes for CASSVESGISYEQYF.

This chain links TRBV4-1 with TRBJ2-1; D possibly corresponds to TRBD2 (6 bases). V was trimmed by 0 bases and J by 1 base, leaving 10 bases between them. Germline values: CDR1 MGHRA, CDR2 YSYEKL. This CDR3 region has 16 residues. The CDR3 DNA reads as TGCGCCAGCAGCCAAGATGGGACTCAGTCCTACAATGAGCAGTTCTTC. Its protein product is CASSQDGTQSYNEQFF.

About this clone: The sample contains more than one DNA sequence encoding this CDR3. V and J are TRBV6-5 and TRBJ1-5; unclear D gene. CDR3 length: 13 amino acids. Germline V gene lookup returns CDR1 MNHEY and CDR2 SVGAGI. Trimming pared 0 bases from V and 6 bases from J, leaving 6 bases between. CDR3 sequence: CASSYSRSQPQHF. The CDR3 region has the DNA TGTGCCAGCAGTTACTCAAGGAGTCAGCCCCAGCATTTT.

The gene calls are TRBV5-1 and TRBJ2-2; D gene ambiguous. Germline loops: CDR1 SGHRS, CDR2 YFSETQ. The CDR3 is made up of 15 amino acids. Trimming stripped 6 bases from V and 2 bases from J, with 14 bases between. In DNA, the CDR3 is TGCGCCAGCATCTTCAGGCCAAGCAACACCGGGGAGCTGTTTTTT. This translates into CASIFRPSNTGELFF.

V and J are TRBV6-1 and TRBJ1-6; D is unclear. Germline V gene data show CDR1 as MNHNS and CDR2 as SASEGT. V gave up 2 bases and J gave up 9 bases, with 11 bases separating them. The CDR3 loop spans 14 amino acids. CDR3 region: CASSEYAGGSPLHF. The CDR3 DNA is TGTGCCAGCAGTGAATACGCCGGAGGTTCACCCCTCCACTTT.

The chain has TRBV27 and TRBJ1-2; no clear D. CDR3 length: 17 amino acids. The ends were cut back, 2 bases at V and 0 bases at J, with 16 bases in the middle. Germline V gene lookup returns CDR1 MNHEY and CDR2 SMNVEV (reference sequence). The CDR3 sequence: CASSLRKAGFANYGYTF. The CDR3 bases are TGTGCCAGCAGTTTACGAAAGGCGGGGTTTGCTAACTATGGCTACACCTTC.

This clone appeared a single time. The CDR3 DNA is TGCACCAGCAGCCAAGGGACCGGGACTAGCGGGAGGCTATCCTACAATGAGCAGTTCTTC. This gives the protein CTSSQGTGTSGRLSYNEQFF. The chain uses TRBV1 and TRBJ2-1; TRBD2 was called by the table and not checked on the DNA. TRBV1 is shown as a pseudogene. This CDR3 comprises 20 residues.

The chain has TRBV10-2 and TRBJ2-7; the D gene is possibly TRBD1 (5 bases). Germline V gene lookup returns CDR1 WSHSY and CDR2 SAAADI. With 8 bases removed from V and 0 bases from J, the gap between germline ends came to 8 bases. The CDR3 is made up of 12 amino acids. CDR3: CASQGISYEQYF. The CDR3 bases are TGCGCCAGCCAGGGAATCTCCTACGAGCAGTACTTC.

This sequence joins TRBV6-5 and TRBJ2-7; D possibly corresponds to TRBD2 (6 bases). Germline V gene lookup returns CDR1 MNHEY and CDR2 SVGAGI. This CDR3 has 16 amino acids. V lost 0 bases to trimming and J lost 5 bases, with 17 bases between them. The CDR3 nucleotides are TGTGCCAGCAGTTACTCGGGCCAGGGCGGGACGCACGAGCAGTACTTC. This codes for CASSYSGQGGTHEQYF.

The gene calls are TRBV3-1 (or the pseudogene TRBV3-2) and TRBJ2-3; D may be TRBD2 (6 bases). With 2 bases removed from V and 0 bases from J, the gap between germline ends came to 12 bases. Looked up from germline, CDR1 is LGHDT and CDR2 is YNNKEL (reference sequence). The CDR3 is 16 amino acids. This CDR3 is CASSQQLATSTDTQYF. The CDR3 coding sequence is TGTGCCAGCAGCCAACAACTAGCCACTAGCACAGATACGCAGTATTTT.